The source of this TCR beta chain is a study of shared clonotypes between healthy human individuals. At the level of the study: Each donor's CD8 memory used one plate, CD8 naive two, each CD4 subset three.

As for this clone: Antigen specificity is unknown.

Naive CD8 cells lacked CD45RO, underwent positive selection for CCR7 and left out terminally differentiated effector memory CD45RA+ cells. Findings of the study overall: Naive CD4 clonotype sharing across several donors was 4% to 5%. Naive subsets, compared against memory subsets, generally had larger estimated richness values. What limited the represented genetic and exposure-history diversity was the small number of donors.

This CDR3 has 15 residues. The V and J ends lost 3 bases and 3 bases, in that order; junction bases with no gene match: 6. The V gene's germline CDR1 is MNHEY and CDR2 SMNVEV (reference sequence). Only in-frame clones appear in the TCRdb table, and some are missing; sequencing was by immunoSEQ multiplex PCR. The table lists over 2 million clones, about 95% of them singletons. The material sequenced was naive CD8+ T cells sorted from blood. This sequence originates from a young man in good health. The rearrangement joins TRBV27 to TRBJ2-7; 9 bases line up with TRBD2. As DNA, the CDR3 is TGTGCCAGCAGTTTTACGGGACTAGCTTTCTACGAGCAGTACTTC. Amino acids: CASSFTGLAFYEQYF.